This T cell receptor beta chain emerged from a study of shared clonotypes between healthy human individuals. Study-wide background: Each donor's CD8 memory used one plate, CD8 naive two, each CD4 subset three.

About this clone: What it binds is not known.

Study-wide results and caveats: Some clonotypes were shared by all four sorted-subset donors, while others were not shared. The non-shared ones had lower generation probabilities than the shared ones.

CDR1 and CDR2 (germline): SGHTA, FQGNSA. V gave up 3 bases and J gave up 4 bases; unmatched junction bases: 5. This CDR3 has 15 amino acids. Template for every sorted-subset replicate PCR totaled around 200 ng DNA, 25,000 to 35,000 T cell genomes. Some clones are missing from TCRdb's copy, which holds only in-frame ones; the method was immunoSEQ multiplex PCR. The sample has 2 million to 3 million clones; roughly 93% are singletons. The sample taken for sequencing was naive CD4+ T cells from PBMCs. Subset: CD45RA+ positively selected. The receptor was isolated from a man between 18 and 35 years old in good health. Some clones in this sample may be carry-over from other donors' samples. V is TRBV7-2 and J is TRBJ2-2, with 7 nucleotides matching TRBD2. CDR3 sequence reads: CASSLGRELTGELFF. In DNA, the CDR3 is TGTGCCAGCAGCTTGGGGAGGGAGCTCACCGGGGAGCTGTTTTTT.